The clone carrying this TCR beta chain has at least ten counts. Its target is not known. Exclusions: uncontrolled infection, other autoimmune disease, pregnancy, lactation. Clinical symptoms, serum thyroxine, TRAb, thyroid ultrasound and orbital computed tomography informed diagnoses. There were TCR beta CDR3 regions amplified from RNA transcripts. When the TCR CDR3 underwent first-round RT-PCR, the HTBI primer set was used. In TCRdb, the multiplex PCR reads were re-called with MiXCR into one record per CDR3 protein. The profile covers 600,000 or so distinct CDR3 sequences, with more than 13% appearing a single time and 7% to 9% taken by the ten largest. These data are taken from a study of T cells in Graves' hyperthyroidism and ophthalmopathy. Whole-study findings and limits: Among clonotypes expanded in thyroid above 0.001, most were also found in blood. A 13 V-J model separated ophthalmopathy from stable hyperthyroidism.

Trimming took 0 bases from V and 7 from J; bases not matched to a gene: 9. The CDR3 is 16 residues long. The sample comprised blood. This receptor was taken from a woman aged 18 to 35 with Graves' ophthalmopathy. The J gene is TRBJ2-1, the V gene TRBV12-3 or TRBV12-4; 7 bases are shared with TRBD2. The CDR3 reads CASSLAGTTTGNEQFF. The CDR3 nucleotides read TGTGCCAGCAGTTTAGCCGGGACTACCACGGGGAATGAGCAGTTCTTC.